The clone carrying this T cell receptor (beta chain) was observed once. Antigen unknown. TCRdb's copy holds only in-frame clones and misses some; the assay was immunoSEQ multiplex PCR. The top ten clones hold under 6% of a sample with around 56,000 clones, about four fifths of them seen once. The V gene's germline CDR1 is ENHRY and CDR2 SYGVKD. The CDR3 totals 13 residues. Anyone with autoimmune disease history or systemic immunosuppression was excluded. Collection of blood occurred at baseline, at cycle 4 day 1, and at cycle 7 day 1. The data stem from a study of OX40 agonist ivuxolimab in advanced cancers. Regarding the study as a whole: More expanded clones were seen, on average, in CD8+ T cells than in CD4+.

The chain uses TRBV10-3 and TRBJ2-5; TRBD1 aligns across 7 bases. The J call could be wrong; TRBJ2-7 is a better fit for the DNA end. This clonotype originated in an adult with an advanced solid tumor such as melanoma, head and neck, liver or kidney cancer. The sequencing used CD4+ or CD8+ T cells sorted from blood, collected in a trial of the OX40 agonist ivuxolimab. The CDR3: CAIGTDVLHEQYF. The DNA for the CDR3 is TGTGCCATCGGGACAGATGTCCTGCACGAGCAGTACTTC.